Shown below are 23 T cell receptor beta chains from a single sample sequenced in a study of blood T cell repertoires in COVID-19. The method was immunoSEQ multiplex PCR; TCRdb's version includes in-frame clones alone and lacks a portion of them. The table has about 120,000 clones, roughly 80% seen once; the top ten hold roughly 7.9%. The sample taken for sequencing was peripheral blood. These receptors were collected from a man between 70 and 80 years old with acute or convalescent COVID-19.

This CDR3 reads CASRADGRIYEQYF. The CDR3 DNA sequence: TGTGCCAGCAGGGCAGACGGGAGGATCTACGAGCAGTACTTC. The chain carries TRBV28 and TRBJ2-7; 7 bases agree with TRBD2. This CDR3 has 14 amino acids. V lost 6 bases and J lost 3; bases outside the gene matches: 8. Germline CDR1 is MDHEN and CDR2 is SYDVKM.

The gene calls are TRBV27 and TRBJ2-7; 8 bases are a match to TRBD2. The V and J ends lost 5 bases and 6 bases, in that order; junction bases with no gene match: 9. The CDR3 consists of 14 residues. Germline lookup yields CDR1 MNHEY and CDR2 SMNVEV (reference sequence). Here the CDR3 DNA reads TGTGCCAGCAGTATAGCCGGGACTAGGGGCGAGCAGTACTTC. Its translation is CASSIAGTRGEQYF.

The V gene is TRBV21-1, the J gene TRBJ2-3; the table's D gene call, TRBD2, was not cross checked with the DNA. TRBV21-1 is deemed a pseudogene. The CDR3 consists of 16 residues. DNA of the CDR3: TGTGCCAGCAGCGTTCCTAGCGGGAGGGGCACAGATACGCAGTATTTT. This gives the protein CASSVPSGRGTDTQYF.

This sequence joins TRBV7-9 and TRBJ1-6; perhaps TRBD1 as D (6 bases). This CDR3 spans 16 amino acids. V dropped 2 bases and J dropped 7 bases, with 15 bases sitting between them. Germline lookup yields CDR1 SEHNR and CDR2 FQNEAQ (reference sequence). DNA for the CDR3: TGTGCCAGCAGCTTACCGACAGGACCGTTGAATTCACCCCTCCACTTT. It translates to CASSLPTGPLNSPLHF.

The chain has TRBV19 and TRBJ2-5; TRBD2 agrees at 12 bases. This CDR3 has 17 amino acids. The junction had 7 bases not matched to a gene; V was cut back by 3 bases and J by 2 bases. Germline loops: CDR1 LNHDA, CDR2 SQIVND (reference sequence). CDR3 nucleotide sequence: TGTGCCAGTAGTATCGTTCCTAGCGGGAGGGGTCAAGAGACCCAGTACTTC. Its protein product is CASSIVPSGRGQETQYF.

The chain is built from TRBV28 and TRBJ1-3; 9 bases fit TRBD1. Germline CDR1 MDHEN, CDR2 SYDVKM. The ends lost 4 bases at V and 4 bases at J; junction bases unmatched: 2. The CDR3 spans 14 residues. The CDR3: CASSSGTGGNTIYF. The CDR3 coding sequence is TGTGCCAGCAGTTCCGGGACAGGGGGAAACACCATATATTTT.

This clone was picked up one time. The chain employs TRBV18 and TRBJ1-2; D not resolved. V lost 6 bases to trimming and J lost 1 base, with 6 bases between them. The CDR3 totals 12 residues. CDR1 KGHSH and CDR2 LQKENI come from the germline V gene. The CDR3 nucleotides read TGTGCCAGCTCCGAGAATAACTATGGCTACACCTTC. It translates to CASSENNYGYTF.

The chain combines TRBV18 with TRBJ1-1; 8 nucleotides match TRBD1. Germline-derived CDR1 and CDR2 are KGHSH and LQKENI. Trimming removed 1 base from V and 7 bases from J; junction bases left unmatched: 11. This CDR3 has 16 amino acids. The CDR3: CASSPLTVQGAIEAFF. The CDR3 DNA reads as TGTGCCAGCTCACCACTTACGGTTCAGGGGGCGATTGAAGCTTTCTTT.

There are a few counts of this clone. The CDR3 DNA reads TGCGCCAGCACCGAGGGAGCGGGAGGAAATGAGCAGTTCTTC. Protein: CASTEGAGGNEQFF. The chain combines TRBV5-1 with TRBJ2-1, with 9 bases fitting TRBD2. The CDR3 has 14 amino acids. Germline-derived CDR1 and CDR2 are SGHRS and YFSETQ. V shed 6 bases and J 7 bases; nucleotides not matched to a gene: 8. The variable domain in full, completed from reference TRBV5-1 and TRBJ2-1, reads KAGVTQTPRYLIKTRGQQVTLSCSPISGHRSVSWYQQTPGQGLQFLFEYFSETQRNKGNFPGRFSGRQFSNSRSEMNVSTLELGDSALYLCASTEGAGGNEQFFGPGTRLTVL.

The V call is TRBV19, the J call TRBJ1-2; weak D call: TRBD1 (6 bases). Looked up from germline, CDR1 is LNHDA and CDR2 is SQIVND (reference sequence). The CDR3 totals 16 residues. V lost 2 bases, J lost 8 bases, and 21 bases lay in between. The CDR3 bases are TGTGCCAGTAGTATATCGTTCCGGGGGGCGAGAGAAGGCTACACCTTC. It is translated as CASSISFRGAREGYTF.

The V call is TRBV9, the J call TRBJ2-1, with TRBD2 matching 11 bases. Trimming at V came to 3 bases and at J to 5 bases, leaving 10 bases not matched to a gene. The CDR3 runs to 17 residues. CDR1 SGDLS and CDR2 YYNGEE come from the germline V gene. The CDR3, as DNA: TGTGCCAGCAGCGCAGGACGGGGGACTAGCGGAAACAATGAGCAGTTCTTC. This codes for CASSAGRGTSGNNEQFF.

In DNA form, the CDR3 reads TGTGCCAGCAGTGGGGGAGGTGGGCAGCCCCAGCATTTT. Translation: CASSGGGGQPQHF. The rearrangement uses TRBV12-3 or TRBV12-4 and TRBJ1-5, with a tentative D call TRBD1 (5 bases). CDR3 length: 13 amino acids. V was pared by 5 bases and J by 7 bases, with 12 bases between.

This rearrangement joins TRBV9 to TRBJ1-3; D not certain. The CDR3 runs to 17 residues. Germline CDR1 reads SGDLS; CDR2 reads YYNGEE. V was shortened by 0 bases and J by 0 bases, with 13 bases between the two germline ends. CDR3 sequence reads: CASSVELHARSGNTIYF. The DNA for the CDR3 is TGTGCCAGCAGCGTAGAGCTCCACGCCCGCTCTGGAAACACCATATATTTT.

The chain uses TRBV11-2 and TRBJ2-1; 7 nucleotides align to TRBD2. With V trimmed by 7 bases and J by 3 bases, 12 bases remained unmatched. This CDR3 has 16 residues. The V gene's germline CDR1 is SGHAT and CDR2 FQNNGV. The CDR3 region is CASTERGVPVYNEQFF. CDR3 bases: TGTGCCAGCACCGAACGGGGGGTCCCCGTCTACAATGAGCAGTTCTTC.

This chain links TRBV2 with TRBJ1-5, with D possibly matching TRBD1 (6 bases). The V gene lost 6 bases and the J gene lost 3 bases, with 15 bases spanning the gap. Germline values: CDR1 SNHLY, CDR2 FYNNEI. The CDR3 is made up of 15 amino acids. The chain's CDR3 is CASSKQGLDNQPQHF. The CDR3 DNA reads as TGTGCCAGCAGCAAACAGGGTCTGGACAATCAGCCCCAGCATTTT.

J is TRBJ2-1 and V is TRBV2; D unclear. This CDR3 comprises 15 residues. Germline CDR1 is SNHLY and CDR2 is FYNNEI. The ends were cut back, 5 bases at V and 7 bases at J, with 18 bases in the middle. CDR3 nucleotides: TGTGCCAGCAGTCTTTTATTTACCTACCAAAATGAGCAGTTCTTC. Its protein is CASSLLFTYQNEQFF.

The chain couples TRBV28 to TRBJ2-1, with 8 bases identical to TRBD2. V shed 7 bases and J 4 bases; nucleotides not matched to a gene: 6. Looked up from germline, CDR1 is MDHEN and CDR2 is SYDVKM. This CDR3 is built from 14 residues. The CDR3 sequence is CASTDRGGYNEQFF. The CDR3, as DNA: TGTGCCAGCACCGACCGGGGGGGATACAATGAGCAGTTCTTC.

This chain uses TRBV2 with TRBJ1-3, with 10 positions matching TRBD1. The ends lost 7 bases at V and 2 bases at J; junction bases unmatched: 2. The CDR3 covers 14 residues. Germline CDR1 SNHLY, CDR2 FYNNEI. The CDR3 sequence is CASMTGGAGNTIYF. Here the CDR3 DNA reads TGTGCCAGCATGACAGGGGGCGCTGGAAACACCATATATTTT.

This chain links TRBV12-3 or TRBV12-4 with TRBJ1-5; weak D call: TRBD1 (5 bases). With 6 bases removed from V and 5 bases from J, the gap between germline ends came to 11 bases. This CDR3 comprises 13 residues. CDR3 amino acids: CASRQGTDQPQHF. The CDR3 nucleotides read TGTGCCAGCAGGCAGGGTACCGATCAGCCCCAGCATTTT.

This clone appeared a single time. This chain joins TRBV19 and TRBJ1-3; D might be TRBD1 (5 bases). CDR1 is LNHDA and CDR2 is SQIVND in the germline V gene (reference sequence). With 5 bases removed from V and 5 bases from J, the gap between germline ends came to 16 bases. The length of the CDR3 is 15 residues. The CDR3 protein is CASSAPDRTRNTIYF. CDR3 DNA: TGTGCCAGTAGTGCGCCCGACAGAACCCGAAACACCATATATTTT.

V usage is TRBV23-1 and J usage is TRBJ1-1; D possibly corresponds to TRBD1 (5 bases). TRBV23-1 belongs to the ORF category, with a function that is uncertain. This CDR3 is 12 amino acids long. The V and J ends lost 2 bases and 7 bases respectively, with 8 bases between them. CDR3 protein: CASSQRQGEAFF. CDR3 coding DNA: TGCGCCAGCAGTCAAAGGCAGGGTGAAGCTTTCTTT.

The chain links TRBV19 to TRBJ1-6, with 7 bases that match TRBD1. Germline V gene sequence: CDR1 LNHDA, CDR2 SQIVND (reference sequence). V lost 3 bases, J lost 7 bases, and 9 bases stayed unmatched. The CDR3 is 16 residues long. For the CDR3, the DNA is TGTGCCAGTAGTATCGAAGACAGGGCTTCGAATTCACCCCTCCACTTT. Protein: CASSIEDRASNSPLHF.

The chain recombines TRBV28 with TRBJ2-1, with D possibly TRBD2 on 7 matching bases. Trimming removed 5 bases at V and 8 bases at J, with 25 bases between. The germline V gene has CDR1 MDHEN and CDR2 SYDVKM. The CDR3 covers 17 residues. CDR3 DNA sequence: TGTGCCAGCAGTACACCGATAAGGGGGGGGTTGGGGTATGAGCAGTTCTTC. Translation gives CASSTPIRGGLGYEQFF. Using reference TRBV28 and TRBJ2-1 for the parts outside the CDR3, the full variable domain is DVKVTQSSRYLVKRTGEKVFLECVQDMDHENMFWYRQDPGLGLRLIYFSYDVKMKEKGDIPEGYSVSREKKERFSLILESASTNQTSMYLCASSTPIRGGLGYEQFFGPGTRLTVL.